Listed below are T cell receptor beta chains from one sample, sequenced in a study of T cells in Graves' hyperthyroidism and ophthalmopathy. TCRdb called the multiplex PCR reads again in MiXCR, with one record for every CDR3 protein. Found here are hundreds of thousands of distinct CDR3 sequences, approximately 14% of them singletons; the top ten hold around 7.7%. The sample comprised blood. The receptors originated from a woman aged 18-30 years with Graves' hyperthyroidism. Both conserved end residues are part of each CDR3. The order of the fields is CDR3 protein, V gene, J gene.

CDR3 protein: CASSLVLGETNEQFF; V gene: TRBV5-1; J gene: TRBJ2-1
CDR3 protein: CAISESMSLNTEAFF; V gene: TRBV10-3; J gene: TRBJ1-1
CDR3 protein: CSVDRPRDRDTEAFF; V gene: TRBV29-1; J gene: TRBJ1-1
CDR3 protein: CASEDRNQPQHF; V gene: TRBV2; J gene: TRBJ1-5
CDR3 protein: CASSQEMGTGNTEAFF; V gene: TRBV4-1; J gene: TRBJ1-1
CDR3 protein: CASSLAAGAEQYF; V gene: TRBV6-9; J gene: TRBJ2-7
CDR3 protein: CASSLDLAGGAYEQYF; V gene: TRBV5-4; J gene: TRBJ2-7
CDR3 protein: CASKSRDRGNYGYTF; V gene: TRBV19; J gene: TRBJ1-2
CDR3 protein: CASSPPDNTGELFF; V gene: TRBV3-1; J gene: TRBJ2-2
CDR3 protein: CASSPDKNNNQPQHF; V gene: TRBV6-1; J gene: TRBJ1-5
CDR3 protein: CASSSQGGGPPREQFF; V gene: TRBV11-2; J gene: TRBJ2-1
CDR3 protein: CASSLAGGPHTGNGYTF; V gene: TRBV28; J gene: TRBJ1-2
CDR3 protein: CASSQEAYQGGGQPQHF; V gene: TRBV4-2; J gene: TRBJ1-5
CDR3 protein: CGGTLANYGYTF; V gene: TRBV20-1; J gene: TRBJ1-2
CDR3 protein: CASGLVPPGQGDQKLFF; V gene: TRBV12-5; J gene: TRBJ1-4
CDR3 protein: CASSRLGGTQYF; V gene: TRBV5-6; J gene: TRBJ2-3
CDR3 protein: CSARDAGLGTPSYNEQFF; V gene: TRBV20-1; J gene: TRBJ2-1
CDR3 protein: CASSESRGGTDTQYF; V gene: TRBV6-1; J gene: TRBJ2-3
CDR3 protein: CASSLRQPSGANVLTF; V gene: TRBV5-5; J gene: TRBJ2-6
CDR3 protein: CASSLEYRGGYTF; V gene: TRBV7-8; J gene: TRBJ1-2
CDR3 protein: CASSISQPAYEQYF; V gene: TRBV19; J gene: TRBJ2-7
CDR3 protein: CASSLTSGLAAYEQYF; V gene: TRBV5-1; J gene: TRBJ2-7
CDR3 protein: CASRTGLAGDEQFF; V gene: TRBV10-1; J gene: TRBJ2-1
CDR3 protein: CASSGGRGQLQETQYF; V gene: TRBV2; J gene: TRBJ2-5
CDR3 protein: CASSRSSENEQFF; V gene: TRBV3-1; J gene: TRBJ2-1
CDR3 protein: CASALGGEETQYF; V gene: TRBV6-1; J gene: TRBJ2-5
CDR3 protein: CSAPVAGRATDTQYF; V gene: TRBV20-1; J gene: TRBJ2-3
CDR3 protein: CASSGGETDTQYF; V gene: TRBV6-1; J gene: TRBJ2-3
CDR3 protein: CSVSQANTEAFF; V gene: TRBV20-1; J gene: TRBJ1-1
CDR3 protein: CASSATGGEGSPLHF; V gene: TRBV6-1; J gene: TRBJ1-6
CDR3 protein: CASSYGGGTGLGGEQYF; V gene: TRBV6-5; J gene: TRBJ2-7
CDR3 protein: CASSQGVLSQETQYF; V gene: TRBV4-1; J gene: TRBJ2-5
CDR3 protein: CASSEQVGYTF; V gene: TRBV2; J gene: TRBJ1-2
CDR3 protein: CASSGTSFTPVNEQFF; V gene: TRBV12-3/TRBV12-4; J gene: TRBJ2-1
CDR3 protein: CASSLGQGVNTEAFF; V gene: TRBV5-1; J gene: TRBJ1-1
CDR3 protein: CATSVGLAVYNEQFF; V gene: TRBV24-1; J gene: TRBJ2-1
CDR3 protein: CASSWRGSESTDTQYF; V gene: TRBV6-2/TRBV6-3; J gene: TRBJ2-3
CDR3 protein: CASSLGRGRNQPQHF; V gene: TRBV12-3/TRBV12-4; J gene: TRBJ1-5
CDR3 protein: CASSLTASVETQYF; V gene: TRBV3-1; J gene: TRBJ2-5
CDR3 protein: CASSEGWGRGTGNTIYF; V gene: TRBV6-1; J gene: TRBJ1-3
CDR3 protein: CVTRSPRGDQPQHF; V gene: TRBV6-1; J gene: TRBJ1-5
CDR3 protein: CASSLNRLAHSTDTQYF; V gene: TRBV7-3; J gene: TRBJ2-3
CDR3 protein: CASSPGQMISYEQYF; V gene: TRBV18; J gene: TRBJ2-7
CDR3 protein: CASSWGASYEQYF; V gene: TRBV5-6; J gene: TRBJ2-7
CDR3 protein: CSVAPGHLDTGELFF; V gene: TRBV29-1; J gene: TRBJ2-2
CDR3 protein: CASSETGQAEAFF; V gene: TRBV6-1; J gene: TRBJ1-1
CDR3 protein: CATGRLNSYEQYF; V gene: TRBV19; J gene: TRBJ2-7
CDR3 protein: CSVRVGNTEAFF; V gene: TRBV29-1; J gene: TRBJ1-1
CDR3 protein: CASSPRAGEADEQYF; V gene: TRBV27; J gene: TRBJ2-7
CDR3 protein: CASSEGPGASEQYF; V gene: TRBV2; J gene: TRBJ2-7
CDR3 protein: CASSYSAGNQETQYF; V gene: TRBV6-6; J gene: TRBJ2-5
CDR3 protein: CASSAGTRSTDTQYF; V gene: TRBV19; J gene: TRBJ2-3
CDR3 protein: CASSQADQRVYNEQFF; V gene: TRBV4-1; J gene: TRBJ2-1